Listed here is a single T cell receptor (beta chain). This clonotype was picked up a small number of times. There is no known antigen for this receptor. No base-level quality is on record; no much larger clone is a single base apart. The sequencing machine was an Illumina HiSeq 1500. TCRdb reprocessed the public reads (quality trimming at Q25 with fastp, clone calling with MiXCR) and kept in-frame beta chains. Under each unique CDR3 protein, matching rows form one entry showing the most common genes and DNA. The sample records around 740,000 distinct CDR3 sequences, 35% of which are singletons. Around 2.8% of the sample belongs to the ten largest clones. These data are taken from a study of T cell repertoires in cytomegalovirus infection (dated by TCRdb to about 2019). As for the study more broadly: Donor HLA type was relevant to the analysis, because carriage of CMV infection together with the matching HLA type was indicated by public TCR beta signatures. Study-level results and caveats: Cumulative frequency of public TCR beta family members discriminated carriers of CMV infection plus the relevant HLA type in this cohort and an independent approximately 350-donor cohort. In the ex vivo response, HLA-C-restricted CMV-specific TCR beta clonotypes were dominant, and in two of eight donors the single most frequent clonotype came from this HLA-C-restricted group.

This TCR came from a human donor in good health (CMV status not recorded). Some clones in this sample may be carry-over from other donors' samples. Material for sequencing was PBMCs.

The DNA sequence reads TGCGCCAGCAGCTGGACTTCCGGGACAGACCGGGGGGAGCAGTACTTC. It is translated as CASSWTSGTDRGEQYF. The receptor chain draws on TRBV5-1 and TRBJ2-7; the D segment could be TRBD1, given 7 matching bases. The CDR3 covers 16 residues, taking in both the cysteine and the phenylalanine. The read is trimmed to its CDR3 DNA, 48 bases read in frame from base 1. V and J are truncated by 3 bases and 7 bases respectively, leaving an intervening sequence of 23 bases. CDR1 and CDR2 are drawn from the germline V gene: SGHRS, YFSETQ.